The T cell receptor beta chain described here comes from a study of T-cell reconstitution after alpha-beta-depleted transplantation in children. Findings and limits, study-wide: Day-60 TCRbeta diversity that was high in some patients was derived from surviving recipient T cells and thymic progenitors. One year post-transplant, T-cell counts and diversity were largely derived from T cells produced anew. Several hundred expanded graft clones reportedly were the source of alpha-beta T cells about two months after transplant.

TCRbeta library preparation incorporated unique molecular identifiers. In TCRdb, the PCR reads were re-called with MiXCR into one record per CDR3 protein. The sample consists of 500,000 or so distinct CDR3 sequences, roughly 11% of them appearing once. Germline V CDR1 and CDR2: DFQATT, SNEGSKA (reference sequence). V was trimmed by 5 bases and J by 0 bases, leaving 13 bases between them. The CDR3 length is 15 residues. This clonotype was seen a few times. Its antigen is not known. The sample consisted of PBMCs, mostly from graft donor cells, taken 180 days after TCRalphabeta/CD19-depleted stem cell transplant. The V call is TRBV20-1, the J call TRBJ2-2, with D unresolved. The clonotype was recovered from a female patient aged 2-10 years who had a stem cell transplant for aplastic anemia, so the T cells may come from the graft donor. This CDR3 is CSAFLGGTNTGELFF. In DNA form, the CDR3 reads TGCAGTGCTTTTCTCGGTGGGACGAACACCGGGGAGCTGTTTTTT.